What follows are 10 T cell receptor beta chains derived from one specimen sequenced in a study of blood T cells in healthy people across ages. Primers used in a second PCR of roughly 7 to 12 cycles were a sample-barcoded 5' primer and a J-beta primer mix. One entry per CDR3 protein results from TCRdb running MiXCR on the 5' RACE reads. The table records about 1.6 million distinct CDR3 sequences, about 32% of them present only once. The specimen was blood. Source of these receptors: a woman aged 30 to 39 in good health.

This clonotype was detected only a few times. The CDR3 DNA is TGCGCCAGCAGCCCGTCGGGACAGCGGAGCTGCGAGCAGTACTTC. Translated: CASSPSGQRSCEQYF. The chain has TRBV5-1 and TRBJ2-4; 7 bases are shared with TRBD1. The J call may be wrong; the DNA end is better matched by TRBJ2-7. This CDR3 contains 15 residues. Germline lookup yields CDR1 SGHRS and CDR2 YFSETQ.

The V call is TRBV4-1, the J call TRBJ2-5; D is unresolved. Looked up from germline, CDR1 is MGHRA and CDR2 is YSYEKL. The germline V and J ends were trimmed by 1 base and 3 bases, with 9 bases remaining between them. CDR3 length: 14 amino acids. The CDR3 coding sequence is TGCGCCAGCAGCCAAGTCTCCCCTAAAGAGACCCAGTACTTC. Translation: CASSQVSPKETQYF.

The DNA for the CDR3 is TGTGCCAGCAGCATACCGGGACAGGAAGGCAATCAGCCCCAGCATTTT. It yields the protein CASSIPGQEGNQPQHF. V is TRBV11-2 and J is TRBJ1-5; 8 nucleotides align to TRBD1. Germline CDR1 and CDR2: SGHAT and FQNNGV. The length of the CDR3 is 16 residues. V lost 5 bases, J lost 2 bases, and 8 bases stayed unmatched.

This clonotype was seen a handful of times. This sequence joins TRBV6-5 and TRBJ2-6; D remains unclear. From germline, CDR1 is MNHEY and CDR2 SVGAGI. The germline V and J ends were trimmed by 4 bases and 0 bases, with 16 bases remaining between them. The length of the CDR3 is 18 residues. In nucleotides, the CDR3 is TGTGCCAGCAGTTCCCTGACAAGGGCCCTCTCTGGGGCCAACGTCCTGACTTTC. Protein product: CASSSLTRALSGANVLTF.

A few counts support this clonotype. This chain connects TRBV7-2 to TRBJ2-3; D unresolved. Germline CDR1 and CDR2: SGHTA and FQGNSA. This CDR3 is 15 amino acids long. The ends were cut back, 0 bases at V and 2 bases at J, with 9 bases in the middle. CDR3 sequence reads: CASSLARPSTDTQYF. The CDR3, as DNA: TGTGCCAGCAGCTTAGCGCGTCCTTCCACAGATACGCAGTATTTT.

This chain joins TRBV7-8 and TRBJ2-1; 7 bases map to TRBD2. Germline CDR1 reads SGHVS; CDR2 reads FQNEAQ. J gave up 8 bases and V 1 base, and 2 bases lay outside the gene matches. The CDR3 runs to 13 residues. CDR3 sequence (DNA): TGTGCCAGCAGCTTAGGGGAGGGCGATGAGCAGTTCTTC. It yields the protein CASSLGEGDEQFF.

V and J are TRBV5-1 and TRBJ2-2, with a possible D match to TRBD1 (6 bases). Germline values: CDR1 SGHRS, CDR2 YFSETQ. The CDR3 has 15 amino acids. Trimming took off 3 bases at V and 1 base at J, with 10 bases between the two ends. For the CDR3, the DNA is TGCGCCAGCAGCTCATCGGGACAGAACACCGGGGAGCTGTTTTTT. Its protein product is CASSSSGQNTGELFF.

In this sample, this clonotype turned up a few times. The chain recombines TRBV6-2 or TRBV6-3 with TRBJ2-7; no clear D. CDR1 and CDR2 (germline): MNHEY, SVGEGT. This CDR3 has 13 residues. Trimming left V 5 bases short and J 4 bases short, with 12 bases between. CDR3: CASSVNRLYEQYF. The CDR3, as DNA: TGTGCCAGCAGTGTAAACAGACTTTACGAGCAGTACTTC.

This clonotype occurred once. This chain joins TRBV30 and TRBJ2-1; the match to TRBD1 covers 8 bases. V lost 4 bases to trimming and J lost 7 bases; unmatched junction nucleotides: 9. Germline V gene data show CDR1 as GTSNPN and CDR2 as SVGIG (reference sequence). The CDR3 is 14 residues long. The CDR3 bases are TGTGCCTGGATGTTAGGGACAGGTAGGAATGAGCAGTTCTTC. Protein: CAWMLGTGRNEQFF.

This clonotype was found a few times. The chain joins TRBV28 to TRBJ2-6; possible D gene TRBD1, 6 bases. The V gene's germline CDR1 is MDHEN and CDR2 SYDVKM. CDR3 length: 19 amino acids. V dropped 5 bases and J dropped 2 bases, with 22 bases sitting between them. The DNA for the CDR3 is TGTGCCAGCAGTACCGACCACCCAGGGGCCGCGGCTGGGGCCAACGTCCTGACTTTC. Its protein is CASSTDHPGAAAGANVLTF.